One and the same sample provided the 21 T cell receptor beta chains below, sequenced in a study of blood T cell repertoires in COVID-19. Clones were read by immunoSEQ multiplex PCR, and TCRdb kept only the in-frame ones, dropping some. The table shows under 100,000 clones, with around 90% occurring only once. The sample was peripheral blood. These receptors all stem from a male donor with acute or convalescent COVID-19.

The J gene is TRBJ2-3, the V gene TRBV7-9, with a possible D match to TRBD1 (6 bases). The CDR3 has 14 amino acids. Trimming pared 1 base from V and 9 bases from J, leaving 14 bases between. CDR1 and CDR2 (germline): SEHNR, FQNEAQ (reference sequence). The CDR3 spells CASSLGYPGDTQYF. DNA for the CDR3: TGTGCCAGCAGCTTAGGATACCCAGGGGACACGCAGTATTTT.

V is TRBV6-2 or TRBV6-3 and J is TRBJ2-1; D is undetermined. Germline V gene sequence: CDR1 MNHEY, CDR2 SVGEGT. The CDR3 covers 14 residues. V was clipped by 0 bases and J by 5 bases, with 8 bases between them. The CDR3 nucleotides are TGTGCCAGCAGTTACTCGAGGCCAGACAATGAGCAGTTCTTC. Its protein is CASSYSRPDNEQFF.

Here the CDR3 reads CSVGFLSSTDTQYF. CDR3 coding DNA: TGCAGCGTTGGTTTTCTCTCCAGCACAGATACGCAGTATTTT. The chain combines TRBV29-1 with TRBJ2-3; D remains unclear. The germline V and J ends were trimmed by 4 bases and 0 bases, with 11 bases remaining between them. From germline, CDR1 is SQVTM and CDR2 ANQGSEA. The CDR3 is 14 amino acids.

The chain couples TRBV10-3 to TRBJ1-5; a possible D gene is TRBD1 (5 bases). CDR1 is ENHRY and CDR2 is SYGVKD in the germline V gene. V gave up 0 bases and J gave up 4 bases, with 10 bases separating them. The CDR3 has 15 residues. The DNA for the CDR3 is TGTGCCATCAGTGAGTCCAGGGTAGGGAATCAGCCCCAGCATTTT. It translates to CAISESRVGNQPQHF.

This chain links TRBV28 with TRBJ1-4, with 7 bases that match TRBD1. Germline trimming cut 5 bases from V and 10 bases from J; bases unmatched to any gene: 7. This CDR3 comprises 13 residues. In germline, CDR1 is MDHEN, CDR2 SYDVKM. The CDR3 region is CASSPTGLGKLFF. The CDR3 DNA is TGTGCCAGCAGTCCGACAGGGTTGGGAAAACTGTTTTTT.

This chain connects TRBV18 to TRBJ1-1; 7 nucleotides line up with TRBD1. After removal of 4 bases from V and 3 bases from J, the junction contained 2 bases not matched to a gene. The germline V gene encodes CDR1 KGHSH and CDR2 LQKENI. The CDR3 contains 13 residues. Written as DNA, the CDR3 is TGTGCCAGCTCACAGGGGGCTGACACTGAAGCTTTCTTT. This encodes CASSQGADTEAFF.

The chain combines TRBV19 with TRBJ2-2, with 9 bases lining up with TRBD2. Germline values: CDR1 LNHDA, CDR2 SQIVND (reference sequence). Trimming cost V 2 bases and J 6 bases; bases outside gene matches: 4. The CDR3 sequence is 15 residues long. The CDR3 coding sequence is TGTGCCAGTAGTATACGGCTAGCGGGGTCCGGGGAGCTGTTTTTT. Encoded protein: CASSIRLAGSGELFF.

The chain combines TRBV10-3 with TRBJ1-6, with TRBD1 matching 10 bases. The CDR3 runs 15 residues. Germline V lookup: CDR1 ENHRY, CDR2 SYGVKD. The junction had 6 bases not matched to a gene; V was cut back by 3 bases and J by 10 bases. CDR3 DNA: TGTGCCATCAGTGAACCGGGACAGGGGAAATCACCCCTCCACTTT. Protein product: CAISEPGQGKSPLHF.

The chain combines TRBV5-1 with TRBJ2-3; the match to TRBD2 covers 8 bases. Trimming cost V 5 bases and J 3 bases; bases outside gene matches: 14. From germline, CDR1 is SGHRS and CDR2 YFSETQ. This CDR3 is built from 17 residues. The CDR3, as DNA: TGCGCCAGCAGTGAAAAAGTAGGCGGGGGGAGGACAGATACGCAGTATTTT. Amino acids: CASSEKVGGGRTDTQYF.

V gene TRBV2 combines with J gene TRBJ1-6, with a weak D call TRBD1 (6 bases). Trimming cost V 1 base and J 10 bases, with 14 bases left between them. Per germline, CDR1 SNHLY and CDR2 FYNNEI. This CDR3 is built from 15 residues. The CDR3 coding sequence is TGTGCCAGCAGTGAAGAGGGGGGGGCAGGGTCACCCCTCCACTTT. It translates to CASSEEGGAGSPLHF.

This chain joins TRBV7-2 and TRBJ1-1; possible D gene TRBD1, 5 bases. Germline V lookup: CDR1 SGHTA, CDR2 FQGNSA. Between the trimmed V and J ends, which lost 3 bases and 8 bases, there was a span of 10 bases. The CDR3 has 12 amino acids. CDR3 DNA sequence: TGTGCCAGCAGCTTTCGACAGAGCGAAGCTTTCTTT. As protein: CASSFRQSEAFF.

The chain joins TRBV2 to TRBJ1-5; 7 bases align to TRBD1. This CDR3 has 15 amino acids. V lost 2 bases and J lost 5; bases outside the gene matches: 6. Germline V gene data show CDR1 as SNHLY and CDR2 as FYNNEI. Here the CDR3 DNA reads TGTGCCAGCAGTGAAAGGGGGCAGGGATATCAGCCCCAGCATTTT. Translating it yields CASSERGQGYQPQHF.

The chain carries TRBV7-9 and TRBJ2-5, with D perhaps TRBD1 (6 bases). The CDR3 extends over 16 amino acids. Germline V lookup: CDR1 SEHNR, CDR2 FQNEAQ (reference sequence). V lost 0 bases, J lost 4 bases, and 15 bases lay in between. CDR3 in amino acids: CASSLAGFGGGETQYF. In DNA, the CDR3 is TGTGCCAGCAGCTTAGCGGGATTTGGGGGCGGAGAGACCCAGTACTTC.

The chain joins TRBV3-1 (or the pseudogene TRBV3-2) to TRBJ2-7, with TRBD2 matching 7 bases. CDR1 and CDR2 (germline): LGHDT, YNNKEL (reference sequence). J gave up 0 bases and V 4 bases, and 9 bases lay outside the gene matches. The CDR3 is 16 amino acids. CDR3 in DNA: TGTGCCAGCAGCCCCAATCTGTGGGGGGGCTCCTACGAGCAGTACTTC. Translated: CASSPNLWGGSYEQYF.

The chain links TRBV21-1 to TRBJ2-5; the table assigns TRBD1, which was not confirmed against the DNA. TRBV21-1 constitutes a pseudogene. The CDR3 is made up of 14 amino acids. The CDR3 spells CASSNDSSQETQYF. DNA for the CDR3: TGTGCCAGCAGCAATGACAGTTCCCAAGAGACCCAGTACTTC.

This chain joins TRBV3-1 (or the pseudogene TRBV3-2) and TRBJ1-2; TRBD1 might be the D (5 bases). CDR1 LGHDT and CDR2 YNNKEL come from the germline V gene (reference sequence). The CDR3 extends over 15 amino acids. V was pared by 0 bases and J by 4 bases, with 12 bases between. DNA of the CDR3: TGTGCCAGCAGCCAAGATCATGTTGACAGCTATGGCTACACCTTC. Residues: CASSQDHVDSYGYTF.

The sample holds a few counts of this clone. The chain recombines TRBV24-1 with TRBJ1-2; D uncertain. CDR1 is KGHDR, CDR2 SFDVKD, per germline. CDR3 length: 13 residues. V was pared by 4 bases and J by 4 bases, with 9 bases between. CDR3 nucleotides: TGTGCCACCAGTGAGGGTGACTTCTATGGCTACACCTTC. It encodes CATSEGDFYGYTF.

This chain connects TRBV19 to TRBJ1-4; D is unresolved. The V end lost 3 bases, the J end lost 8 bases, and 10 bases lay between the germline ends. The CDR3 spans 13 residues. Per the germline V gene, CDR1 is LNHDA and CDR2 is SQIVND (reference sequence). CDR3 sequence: CASSMRQPEKLFF. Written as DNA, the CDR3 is TGTGCCAGTAGTATGCGGCAGCCCGAAAAACTGTTTTTT. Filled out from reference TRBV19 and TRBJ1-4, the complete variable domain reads DGGITQSPKYLFRKEGQNVTLSCEQNLNHDAMYWYRQDPGQGLRLIYYSQIVNDFQKGDIAEGYSVSREKKESFPLTVTSAQKNPTAFYLCASSMRQPEKLFFGSGTQLSVL.

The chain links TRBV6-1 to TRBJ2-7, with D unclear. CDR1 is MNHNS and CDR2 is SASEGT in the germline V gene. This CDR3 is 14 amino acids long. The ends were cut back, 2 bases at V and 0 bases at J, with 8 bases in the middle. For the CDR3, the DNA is TGTGCCAGCAGTGAATATAGGAGCTCCTACGAGCAGTACTTC. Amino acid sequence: CASSEYRSSYEQYF.

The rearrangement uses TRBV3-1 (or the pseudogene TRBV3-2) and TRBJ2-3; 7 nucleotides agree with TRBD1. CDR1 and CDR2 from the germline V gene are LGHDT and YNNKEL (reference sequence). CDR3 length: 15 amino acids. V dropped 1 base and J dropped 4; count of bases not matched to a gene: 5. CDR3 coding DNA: TGTGCCAGCAGCCAAGGTCTAGGGGGCGCAGATACGCAGTATTTT. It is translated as CASSQGLGGADTQYF.

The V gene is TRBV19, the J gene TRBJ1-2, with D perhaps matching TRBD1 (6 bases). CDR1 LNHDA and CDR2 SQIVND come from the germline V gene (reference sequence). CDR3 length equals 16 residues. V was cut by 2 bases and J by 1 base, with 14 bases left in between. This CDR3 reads CASSIFWDTLNYGYTF. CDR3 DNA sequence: TGTGCCAGTAGTATATTTTGGGACACTCTTAACTATGGCTACACCTTC.